Below are 25 T cell receptor beta chains sequenced from a single sample in a study of shared clonotypes between healthy human individuals. The method was immunoSEQ multiplex PCR; TCRdb's version includes in-frame clones alone and lacks a portion of them. The data hold some 1,100,000 clones, with around three quarters observed a single time. Sequenced: memory CD4+ T cells from PBMCs. Subset given: CD45RA-negative fraction. The receptor set was obtained from a man younger than 35 in good health. Some clones in this sample may be carry-over from other donors' samples.

The V and J genes are TRBV18 and TRBJ2-2; 8 bases are a match to TRBD1. This CDR3 is 15 amino acids long. V dropped 6 bases and J dropped 0; count of bases not matched to a gene: 3. Germline V gives CDR1 KGHSH, CDR2 LQKENI. CDR3 region: CASSLQGANTGELFF. In DNA, the CDR3 is TGTGCCAGCTCCCTACAGGGGGCGAACACCGGGGAGCTGTTTTTT.

About this clone: The junction departs from germline at one end; a sequencing error may be responsible. The chain recombines TRBV20-1 with TRBJ1-1; a weak D match, TRBD1 (5 bases). From germline, CDR1 is DFQATT and CDR2 SNEGSKA (reference sequence). The CDR3 is made up of 11 amino acids. Written as DNA, the CDR3 is TGCAGTGCTAGAGATCCGGGGCGGGGTCTCTTT. Its protein product is CSARDPGRGLF.

The rearrangement joins TRBV6-1 to TRBJ2-7; 10 positions match TRBD1. The CDR3 extends over 14 amino acids. Germline-derived CDR1 and CDR2 are MNHNS and SASEGT. Losses at the gene ends were 6 bases for V and 3 bases for J; bases not matched to a gene: 5. The CDR3 region is CASRRQGAVYEQYF. DNA of the CDR3: TGTGCCAGCAGGAGACAGGGGGCGGTCTACGAGCAGTACTTC.

The gene calls are TRBV7-6 and TRBJ2-3; 9 bases align to TRBD1. There are 15 residues in the CDR3. The V segment lost 5 bases and the J segment 4 bases; nucleotides outside the gene matches: 7. In germline, CDR1 is SGHVS, CDR2 FNYEAQ. CDR3 in DNA: TGTGCCAGCAGCCCACAGGGGGCGCACGCAGATACGCAGTATTTT. It is translated as CASSPQGAHADTQYF.

This clone appeared a single time. The V call is TRBV7-7, the J call TRBJ2-5; D call uncertain. The germline V gene encodes CDR1 SSHAT and CDR2 FNYEAQ (reference sequence). This CDR3 comprises 14 residues. V lost 5 bases to trimming and J lost 0 bases, with 10 bases between them. Here the CDR3 reads CASSPAFYQETQYF. For the CDR3, the DNA is TGTGCCAGCAGCCCCGCTTTCTACCAAGAGACCCAGTACTTC.

The rearrangement links TRBV11-1 to TRBJ2-3; a weak D match, TRBD2 (5 bases). The V gene lost 5 bases and the J gene lost 0 bases, with 12 bases spanning the gap. The CDR3 is made up of 15 amino acids. CDR1 is SGHAT and CDR2 is FQDESV in the germline V gene (reference sequence). The CDR3 coding sequence is TGTGCCAGCAGCACCGGAGGATCTAGCACAGATACGCAGTATTTT. Its translation: CASSTGGSSTDTQYF.

The chain couples TRBV14 to TRBJ1-5; 11 bases agree with TRBD1. This CDR3 contains 14 residues. The trim removed 3 bases at V and 6 bases at J, leaving 1 base unmatched. Germline V gene data show CDR1 as SGHDN and CDR2 as FVKESK. CDR3 protein: CASSHGQGAQPQHF. CDR3 nucleotide sequence: TGTGCCAGCAGCCACGGACAGGGGGCTCAGCCCCAGCATTTT.

The chain carries TRBV19 and TRBJ1-5, with D perhaps TRBD1 (5 bases). Germline CDR1 and CDR2: LNHDA and SQIVND (reference sequence). The germline V and J ends were trimmed by 3 bases and 0 bases, with 15 bases remaining between them. The CDR3 has 17 residues. DNA for the CDR3: TGTGCCAGTAGTATTTATACGGGGACTTATAGCAATCAGCCCCAGCATTTT. It is translated as CASSIYTGTYSNQPQHF.

This CDR3 reads CASSDSSGMSTDTQYF. The CDR3, as DNA: TGTGCCAGCAGTGATTCTAGCGGAATGTCCACAGATACGCAGTATTTT. The chain is built from TRBV25-1 and TRBJ2-3; 7 bases map to TRBD2. The V and J ends lost 3 bases and 2 bases, in that order; junction bases with no gene match: 8. The V gene's germline CDR1 is MGHDK and CDR2 SYGVNS. This CDR3 contains 16 residues.

The table lists this clone with many counts. The chain is built from TRBV4-2 and TRBJ2-6; 7 positions agree with TRBD1. V lost 1 base and J lost 15; bases outside the gene matches: 12. The CDR3 is 15 residues long. Germline V gene lookup returns CDR1 LGHNA and CDR2 YNFKEQ. The CDR3 reads CASSQANPGQTGLTF. DNA of the CDR3: TGTGCCAGCAGCCAAGCCAACCCGGGACAGACCGGCCTGACTTTC.

The V gene is TRBV7-2, the J gene TRBJ2-3; TRBD2 matches at 7 bases. The CDR3 extends over 16 amino acids. The germline CDR1 and CDR2 sequences are SGHTA and FQGNSA. V shed 0 bases, J shed 4 bases, and the junction held 7 bases outside the gene matches. CDR3 DNA sequence: TGTGCCAGCAGCTTAGCGGGCGGGAGTATGTCAGATACGCAGTATTTT. This encodes CASSLAGGSMSDTQYF.

This chain joins TRBV6-1 and TRBJ2-1, with 12 bases that match TRBD2. The ends lost 10 bases at V and 5 bases at J; junction bases unmatched: 6. CDR3 size: 14 residues. Germline V CDR1 and CDR2: MNHNS, SASEGT. Here the CDR3 DNA reads TGTGCCACCCGTTGGACTAGCGGGAACAATGAGCAGTTCTTC. Translated, it gives CATRWTSGNNEQFF.

The chain couples TRBV7-3 to TRBJ1-1; D gene ambiguous. V was shortened by 2 bases and J by 2 bases, with 6 bases between the two germline ends. The CDR3 is 13 residues long. In germline, CDR1 is SGHTA, CDR2 FQGTGA. This CDR3 is CASSLDHNTEAFF. CDR3 nucleotides: TGTGCCAGCAGCTTAGACCATAACACTGAAGCTTTCTTT.

The gene calls are TRBV27 and TRBJ2-1; D gene unclear. This CDR3 contains 14 residues. The germline V and J ends were trimmed by 2 bases and 3 bases, with 8 bases remaining between them. CDR1 is MNHEY, CDR2 SMNVEV, per germline (reference sequence). The CDR3 DNA follows: TGTGCCAGCAGTTTAGGGATACACTACAATGAGCAGTTCTTC. Its protein product is CASSLGIHYNEQFF.

This chain connects TRBV9 to TRBJ1-4; D remains ambiguous. CDR3 length: 13 residues. The V gene lost 4 bases and the J gene lost 10 bases, with 14 bases spanning the gap. Germline CDR1 reads SGDLS; CDR2 reads YYNGEE. In nucleotides, the CDR3 is TGTGCCAGCAGCTCGGGAGTTAGGGCAAAACTGTTTTTT. This encodes CASSSGVRAKLFF. Variable domain in full (rest from reference TRBV9 and TRBJ1-4): DSGVTQTPKHLITATGQRVTLRCSPRSGDLSVYWYQQSLDQGLQFLIQYYNGEERAKGNILERFSAQQFPDLHSELNLSSLELGDSALYFCASSSGVRAKLFFGSGTQLSVL.

V is TRBV7-3 and J is TRBJ2-1; 10 bases line up with TRBD1. The germline CDR1 and CDR2 sequences are SGHTA and FQGTGA. The CDR3 sequence is 15 residues long. Trimming took 5 bases from V and 5 from J; bases not matched to a gene: 6. CDR3: CASSPGQGGNNEQFF. CDR3 in DNA: TGTGCCAGCAGCCCCGGACAGGGGGGCAACAATGAGCAGTTCTTC.

This rearrangement joins TRBV7-9 to TRBJ2-1, with a weak D call TRBD2 (6 bases). Trimming cost V 2 bases and J 15 bases, with 26 bases left between them. Germline loops: CDR1 SEHNR, CDR2 FQNEAQ (reference sequence). There are 16 residues in the CDR3. The CDR3 region has the DNA TGTGCCAGCAGCTTATGGGGGGACCCAGTAACGACATACTCGTTCTTC. As protein: CASSLWGDPVTTYSFF.

On this clone itself: Other DNA sequences in the same sample also yield this CDR3. The chain links TRBV5-6 to TRBJ1-5; D is perhaps TRBD1 (5 bases). The germline gives CDR1 SGHDT, CDR2 YYEEEE. V lost 4 bases and J lost 3, with 17 bases in between. This CDR3 is 16 amino acids long. The DNA for the CDR3 is TGTGCCAGCAGCCTGGGGGGGAACGGTTACAATCAGCCCCAGCATTTT. Translation gives CASSLGGNGYNQPQHF.

The chain links TRBV9 to TRBJ1-4, with D perhaps TRBD1 (6 bases). CDR3 size: 15 residues. The V gene's germline CDR1 is SGDLS and CDR2 YYNGEE. The ends were cut back, 7 bases at V and 4 bases at J, with 17 bases in the middle. The CDR3: CASSLRDNLNEKLFF. CDR3 sequence (DNA): TGTGCCAGCTCCCTCCGGGACAATCTTAATGAAAAACTGTTTTTT. The variable domain in full, completed from reference TRBV9 and TRBJ1-4, reads DSGVTQTPKHLITATGQRVTLRCSPRSGDLSVYWYQQSLDQGLQFLIQYYNGEERAKGNILERFSAQQFPDLHSELNLSSLELGDSALYFCASSLRDNLNEKLFFGSGTQLSVL.

Regarding this clone: In the same sample, other DNA sequences code for this CDR3. The chain has TRBV9 and TRBJ1-3; 9 bases are shared with TRBD1. Trimming took 0 bases from V and 0 from J; bases not matched to a gene: 4. This CDR3 has 17 amino acids. Germline V gives CDR1 SGDLS, CDR2 YYNGEE. CDR3: CASSVAGQGRSGNTIYF. CDR3 sequence (DNA): TGTGCCAGCAGCGTAGCGGGACAGGGTCGCTCTGGAAACACCATATATTTT.

J is TRBJ2-4 and V is TRBV2; 9 bases match TRBD1. The trim removed 7 bases at V and 7 bases at J, leaving 8 bases unmatched. The CDR3 runs 14 residues. CDR1 SNHLY and CDR2 FYNNEI come from the germline V gene. The CDR3, as DNA: TGTGCCAGCACTGGGACAGGGATAATGAACATTCAGTACTTC. Translated, it gives CASTGTGIMNIQYF.

CDR3 sequence: CASSPGGWLETQYF. The DNA of the CDR3 is TGTGCCAGCAGCCCCGGGGGGTGGCTGGAGACCCAGTACTTC. V is TRBV7-7 and J is TRBJ2-5, with 7 bases matching TRBD2. CDR1 and CDR2 (germline): SSHAT, FNYEAQ (reference sequence). V dropped 5 bases and J dropped 5; count of bases not matched to a gene: 8. The CDR3 sequence is 14 residues long.

The chain recombines TRBV28 with TRBJ2-1; D unresolved. Germline CDR1 reads MDHEN; CDR2 reads SYDVKM. The CDR3 runs 13 residues. V was clipped by 6 bases and J by 10 bases, with 16 bases between them. The CDR3 nucleotides read TGTGCCAGCAGCCGCCCGTACCCTGCGGAGCAGTTCTTC. This gives the protein CASSRPYPAEQFF.

J is TRBJ2-3 and V is TRBV7-6; D uncertain. In germline, CDR1 is SGHVS, CDR2 FNYEAQ. The CDR3 covers 14 residues. V was trimmed by 2 bases and J by 4 bases, leaving 10 bases between them. The DNA for the CDR3 is TGTGCCAGCAGCTTAATGATTCCCCCAGATACGCAGTATTTT. The encoded protein is CASSLMIPPDTQYF.

This chain uses TRBV5-1 with TRBJ1-4, with D possibly matching TRBD1 (5 bases). Germline CDR1 and CDR2: SGHRS and YFSETQ. CDR3 length equals 14 residues. The V end was cut by 4 bases, the J end by 6 bases, with 13 bases between. CDR3 sequence reads: CASSPGWGDEKLFF. CDR3 sequence (DNA): TGCGCCAGCAGCCCGGGTTGGGGGGATGAAAAACTGTTTTTT.